The present TCR beta chain was sequenced within a study of blood T cell repertoires in COVID-19. The overall study: Samples taken during acute and convalescent COVID-19 were collected in the United States, Italy and Spain. PBMCs, B-cell-depleted T cells, or T cells were the source of the cDNA or gDNA that made up the material.

The germline V gene encodes CDR1 SGHTA and CDR2 FQGTGA. This CDR3 spans 15 amino acids. The trim removed 5 bases at V and 4 bases at J, leaving 6 bases unmatched. In the original analysis: Quantification of nucleated cells was approximated via reference gene primer amplification. TCRdb keeps only in-frame clones here, not all; method: immunoSEQ multiplex PCR. The V and J calls and clone size were taken over from that table, and D and trimming were inferred from the DNA. The table includes 95,000 to 110,000 clones, nearly 85% detected once. Material: peripheral blood. The rearrangement links TRBV7-3 to TRBJ2-1; 9 positions agree with TRBD1. The origin of this receptor is a human donor in a cohort sampled during active or convalescent COVID-19. The CDR3 DNA is TGTGCCAGCAGCCCTCAGGACAGGGGATACAATGAGCAGTTCTTC. Translated: CASSPQDRGYNEQFF.